This entry lists 11 T cell receptor beta chains sequenced from one sample in a study of T cell changes during pregnancy in multiple sclerosis. Here immunoSEQ multiplex PCR was the method, and the copy in TCRdb shows in-frame clones only, minus some. This table holds approximately 74,000 clones, roughly nine tenths found once. Sequenced here: peripheral blood, sampled before pregnancy. The source of these receptors is a female donor with multiple sclerosis, enrolled in a pregnancy study.

The chain links TRBV5-1 to TRBJ1-1, with 7 positions matching TRBD1. The CDR3 length is 16 residues. Germline CDR1 is SGHRS and CDR2 is YFSETQ. V trimming: 4 bases; J trimming: 2 bases; junction bases outside the gene matches: 11. The CDR3 protein is CASSRGDRQFNTEAFF. As DNA, the CDR3 is TGCGCCAGCAGCAGAGGGGACAGACAGTTTAACACTGAAGCTTTCTTT. The full variable domain, rest sourced from reference TRBV5-1 and TRBJ1-1, is KAGVTQTPRYLIKTRGQQVTLSCSPISGHRSVSWYQQTPGQGLQFLFEYFSETQRNKGNFPGRFSGRQFSNSRSEMNVSTLELGDSALYLCASSRGDRQFNTEAFFGQGTRLTVV.

This sequence joins TRBV4-2 and TRBJ1-2, with D unclear. From germline, CDR1 is LGHNA and CDR2 YNFKEQ. Trimming removed 0 bases from V and 7 bases from J, with 6 bases in between. The CDR3 covers 12 residues. CDR3 residues: CASSQDYSGYTF. The CDR3 DNA reads TGTGCCAGCAGCCAAGATTACAGTGGCTACACCTTC.

In DNA, the CDR3 is TGTGCCAGCAGCTCGGACGGCCGGGGGGATGGCTACACCTTC. Encoded protein: CASSSDGRGDGYTF. V is TRBV7-2 and J is TRBJ1-2; tentatively, D is TRBD1 (5 bases). Germline-derived CDR1 and CDR2 are SGHTA and FQGNSA. The V end was cut by 4 bases, the J end by 6 bases, with 15 bases between. CDR3 length: 14 amino acids.

The rearrangement links TRBV6-1 to TRBJ1-6; D is unresolved. Trimming removed 5 bases at V and 4 bases at J, with 9 bases between. Germline lookup yields CDR1 MNHNS and CDR2 SASEGT. The CDR3 extends over 14 amino acids. CDR3 sequence (DNA): TGTGCCAGCAGTAGAGACATGTATAATTCACCCCTCCACTTT. Its translation: CASSRDMYNSPLHF.

This clone showed up just a few times. This CDR3 is CASVPLYYGYTF. The CDR3 DNA follows: TGTGCCAGCGTACCCCTATACTATGGCTACACCTTC. The genes are TRBV7-9 and TRBJ1-2; D not resolved. The CDR3 length is 12 residues. Germline values: CDR1 SEHNR, CDR2 FQNEAQ (reference sequence). Trimming took off 8 bases at V and 3 bases at J, with 10 bases between the two ends.

V usage is TRBV19 and J usage is TRBJ1-2; TRBD1 might be the D (6 bases). Germline values: CDR1 LNHDA, CDR2 SQIVND (reference sequence). Trimming took off 1 base at V and 8 bases at J, with 11 bases between the two ends. The CDR3 loop spans 13 amino acids. The DNA of the CDR3 is TGTGCCAGTAGTATAGCAGGGGCCCGGGGCTACACCTTC. It specifies CASSIAGARGYTF. The whole variable domain, filled in from reference TRBV19 and TRBJ1-2, reads DGGITQSPKYLFRKEGQNVTLSCEQNLNHDAMYWYRQDPGQGLRLIYYSQIVNDFQKGDIAEGYSVSREKKESFPLTVTSAQKNPTAFYLCASSIAGARGYTFGSGTRLTVV.

This chain joins TRBV19 and TRBJ2-2; D perhaps matches TRBD1 (5 bases). Looked up from germline, CDR1 is LNHDA and CDR2 is SQIVND (reference sequence). The CDR3 runs to 11 residues. Trimming stripped 8 bases from V and 7 bases from J, with 8 bases between. The CDR3: CASQGIGELFF. CDR3 DNA: TGTGCCAGTCAGGGTATCGGGGAGCTGTTTTTT.

The chain links TRBV11-3 to TRBJ2-1; 13 bases match TRBD2. CDR1 and CDR2 from the germline V gene are SGHNT and YENEEA. V trimming: 3 bases; J trimming: 3 bases; junction bases outside the gene matches: 5. This CDR3 is 17 amino acids long. Written as DNA, the CDR3 is TGTGCCAGCAGCTTCCTCGGGACTAGCGGGGACTACAATGAGCAGTTCTTC. It codes for CASSFLGTSGDYNEQFF.

The rearrangement joins TRBV11-1 to TRBJ2-7; tentatively, D is TRBD2 (5 bases). This CDR3 is 14 amino acids long. Germline CDR1 reads SGHAT; CDR2 reads FQDESV (reference sequence). V lost 1 base to trimming and J lost 5 bases, with 12 bases between them. The chain's CDR3 is CASSLGEGFNEQYF. The CDR3 bases are TGTGCCAGCAGCTTAGGAGAGGGTTTCAACGAGCAGTACTTC. The whole variable domain, filled in from reference TRBV11-1 and TRBJ2-7, reads EAEVAQSPRYKITEKSQAVAFWCDPISGHATLYWYRQILGQGPELLVQFQDESVVDDSQLPKDRFSAERLKGVDSTLKIQPAELGDSAMYLCASSLGEGFNEQYFGPGTRLTVT.

The rearrangement joins TRBV11-2 to TRBJ1-3, with D possibly being TRBD1 (6 bases). The CDR3 has 15 amino acids. Trimming left V 9 bases short and J 0 bases short, with 15 bases between. CDR1 and CDR2 (germline): SGHAT, FQNNGV. DNA for the CDR3: TGTGCCAGTTCCGAACAGGGCCACTCTGGAAACACCATATATTTT. Its protein is CASSEQGHSGNTIYF. Together with reference TRBV11-2 and TRBJ1-3, the CDR3 gives the full variable domain: EAGVAQSPRYKIIEKRQSVAFWCNPISGHATLYWYQQILGQGPKLLIQFQNNGVVDDSQLPKDRFSAERLKGVDSTLKIQPAKLEDSAVYLCASSEQGHSGNTIYFGEGSWLTVV.

V gene TRBV10-1 combines with J gene TRBJ2-3; D may be TRBD2 (5 bases). Germline CDR1 is WNHNN and CDR2 is SYGVQD (reference sequence). The ends were cut back, 5 bases at V and 2 bases at J, with 5 bases in the middle. This CDR3 has 12 amino acids. CDR3 nucleotide sequence: TGCGCCAGCAGTCGGGACACAGATACGCAGTATTTT. Its translation is CASSRDTDTQYF.